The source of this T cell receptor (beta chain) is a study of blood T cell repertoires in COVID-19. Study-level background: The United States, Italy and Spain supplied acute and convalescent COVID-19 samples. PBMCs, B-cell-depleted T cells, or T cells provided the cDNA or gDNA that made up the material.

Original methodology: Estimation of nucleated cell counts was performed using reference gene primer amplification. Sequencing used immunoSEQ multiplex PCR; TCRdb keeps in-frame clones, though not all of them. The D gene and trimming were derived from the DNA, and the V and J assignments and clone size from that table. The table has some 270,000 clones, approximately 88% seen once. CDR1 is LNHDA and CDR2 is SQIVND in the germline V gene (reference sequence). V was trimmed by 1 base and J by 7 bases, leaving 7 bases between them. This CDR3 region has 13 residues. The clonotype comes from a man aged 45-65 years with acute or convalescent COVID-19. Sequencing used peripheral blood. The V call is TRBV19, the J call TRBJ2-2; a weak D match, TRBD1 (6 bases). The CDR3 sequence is CASSIVTGGELFF. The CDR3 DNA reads TGTGCCAGTAGTATAGTGACAGGCGGGGAGCTGTTTTTT.